Below, one T cell receptor (beta chain) is given with its context. CDR1 and CDR2 (germline): SGHNT, YENEEA. V gave up 3 bases and J gave up 1 base, with 13 bases separating them. The CDR3 sequence is 15 residues long. These data come from a study of blood T cell repertoires in COVID-19. Methods used by the authors: The assay estimated nucleated cells by amplifying reference gene primers. The assay was immunoSEQ multiplex PCR, and TCRdb's table has in-frame clones only and misses some. V, J and clone size were drawn from that table, and D and trimming were deduced from the DNA. The sample carries around 150,000 clones, around 73% recorded once.

The TCR was taken from a man between 60 and 75 years old who had recovered from COVID-19. V and J are TRBV11-3 and TRBJ2-7, with D perhaps matching TRBD1 (6 bases). The sample was peripheral blood. The CDR3 sequence is CASSFRGGFSYEQYF. CDR3 coding DNA: TGTGCCAGCAGCTTTAGAGGGGGATTTTCCTACGAGCAGTACTTC.